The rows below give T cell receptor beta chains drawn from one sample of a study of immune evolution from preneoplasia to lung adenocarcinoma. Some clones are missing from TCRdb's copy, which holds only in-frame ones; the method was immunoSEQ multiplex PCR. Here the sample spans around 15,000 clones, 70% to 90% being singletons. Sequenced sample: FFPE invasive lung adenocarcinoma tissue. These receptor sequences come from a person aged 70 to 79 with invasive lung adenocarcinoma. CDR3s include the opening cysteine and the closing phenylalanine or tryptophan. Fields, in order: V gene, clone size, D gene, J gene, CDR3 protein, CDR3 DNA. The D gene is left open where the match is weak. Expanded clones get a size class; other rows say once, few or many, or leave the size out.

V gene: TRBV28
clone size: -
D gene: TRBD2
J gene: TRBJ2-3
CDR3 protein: CASSLALAGGQDTQYF
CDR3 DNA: TGTGCCAGCAGTTTGGCTCTAGCGGGGGGGCAAGATACGCAGTATTTT

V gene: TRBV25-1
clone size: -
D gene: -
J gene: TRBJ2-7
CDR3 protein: CASSGRGYEQYF
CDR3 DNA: TGTGCCAGCAGTGGCAGGGGTTACGAGCAGTACTTC

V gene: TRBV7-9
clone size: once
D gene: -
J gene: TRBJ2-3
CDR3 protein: CASSLWGAGGTDTQYF
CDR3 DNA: TGTGCCAGCAGCTTATGGGGGGCGGGCGGCACAGATACGCAGTATTTT

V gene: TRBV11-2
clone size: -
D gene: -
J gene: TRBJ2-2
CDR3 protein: CASSLVPGELFF
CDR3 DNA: TGTGCCAGCAGCTTAGTGCCCGGGGAGCTGTTTTTT

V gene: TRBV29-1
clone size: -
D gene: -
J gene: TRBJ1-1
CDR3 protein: CSACGQLNTEAFF
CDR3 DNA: TGCAGCGCCTGCGGACAGCTGAACACTGAAGCTTTCTTT

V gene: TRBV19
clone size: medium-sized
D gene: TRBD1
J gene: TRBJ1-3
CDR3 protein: CASSTGQGSGNTIYF
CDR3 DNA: TGTGCCAGTAGTACCGGACAGGGCTCTGGAAACACCATATATTTT

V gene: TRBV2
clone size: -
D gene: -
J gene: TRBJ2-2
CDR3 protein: CASSDRMGGELFF
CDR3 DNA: TGTGCCAGCAGTGATAGAATGGGCGGGGAGCTGTTTTTT

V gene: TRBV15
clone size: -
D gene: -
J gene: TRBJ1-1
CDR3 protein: CATSRVREGTEAFF
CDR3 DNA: TGTGCCACCAGCAGAGTGAGGGAAGGCACTGAAGCTTTCTTT

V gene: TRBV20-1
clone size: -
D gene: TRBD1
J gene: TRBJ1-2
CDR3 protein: CSARTGGGYTF
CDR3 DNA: TGCAGTGCGCGGACAGGGGGTGGCTACACCTTC

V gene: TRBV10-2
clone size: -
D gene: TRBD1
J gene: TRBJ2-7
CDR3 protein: CASRMDRGIWYEQYF
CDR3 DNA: TGCGCCAGCAGAATGGACAGGGGTATATGGTACGAGCAGTACTTC

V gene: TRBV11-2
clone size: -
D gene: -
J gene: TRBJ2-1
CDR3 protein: CASSLIGQNEQFF
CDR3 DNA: TGTGCCAGCAGCTTAATAGGACAAAATGAGCAGTTCTTC

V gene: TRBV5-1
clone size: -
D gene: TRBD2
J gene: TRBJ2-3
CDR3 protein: CASSELAGAPTDTQYF
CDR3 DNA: TGCGCCAGCAGCGAGCTAGCGGGGGCGCCCACAGATACGCAGTATTTT

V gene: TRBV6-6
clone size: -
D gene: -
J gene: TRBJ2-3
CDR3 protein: CASGTMDTQYF
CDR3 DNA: TGTGCCAGCGGCACGATGGATACGCAGTATTTT

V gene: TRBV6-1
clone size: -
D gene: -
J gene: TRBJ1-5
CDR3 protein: CASTSDGFNQPQHF
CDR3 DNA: TGTGCCAGCACCTCGGACGGATTCAATCAGCCCCAGCATTTT

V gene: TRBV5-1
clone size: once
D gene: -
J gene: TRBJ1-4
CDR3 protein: CASSLRGTENEKLFF
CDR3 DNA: TGCGCCAGCAGCTTGAGGGGGACGGAGAATGAAAAACTGTTTTTT

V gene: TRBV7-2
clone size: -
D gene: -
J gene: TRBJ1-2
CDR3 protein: CASSLGSLDYGYTF
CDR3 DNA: TGTGCCAGCAGCTTAGGCAGTCTTGACTATGGCTACACCTTC

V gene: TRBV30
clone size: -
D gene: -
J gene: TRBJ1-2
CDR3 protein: CAWNRDYGYTF
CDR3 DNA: TGTGCCTGGAATCGGGACTATGGCTACACCTTC

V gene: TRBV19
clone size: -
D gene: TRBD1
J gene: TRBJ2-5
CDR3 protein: CASSRTGLGETQYF
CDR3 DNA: TGTGCCAGTAGTAGGACAGGGCTAGGGGAGACCCAGTACTTC

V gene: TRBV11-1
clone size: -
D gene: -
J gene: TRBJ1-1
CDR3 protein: CASSLALTGLNTEAFF
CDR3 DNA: TGTGCCAGCAGCTTAGCTCTTACAGGGCTGAACACTGAAGCTTTCTTT

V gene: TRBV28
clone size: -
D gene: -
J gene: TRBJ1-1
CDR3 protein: CASSSPAGIITEAFF
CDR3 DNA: TGTGCCAGCAGTTCCCCGGCAGGGATAATCACTGAAGCTTTCTTT

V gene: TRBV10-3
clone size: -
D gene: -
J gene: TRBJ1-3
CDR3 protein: CAISEERSGNTIYF
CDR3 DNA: TGTGCCATCAGTGAGGAGCGCTCTGGAAACACCATATATTTT

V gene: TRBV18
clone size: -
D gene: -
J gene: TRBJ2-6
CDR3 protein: CASSPPGSGANVLTF
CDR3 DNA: TGTGCCAGCTCACCCCCCGGGTCTGGGGCCAACGTCCTGACTTTC

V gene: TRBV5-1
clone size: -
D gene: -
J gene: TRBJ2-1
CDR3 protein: CASSSTQTGYNEQFF
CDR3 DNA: TGCGCCAGCAGCTCAACCCAGACAGGATACAATGAGCAGTTCTTC

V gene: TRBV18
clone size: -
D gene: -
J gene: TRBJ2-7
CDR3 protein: CASSPMTGAYEQYF
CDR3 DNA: TGTGCCAGCTCACCAATGACGGGGGCCTACGAGCAGTACTTC

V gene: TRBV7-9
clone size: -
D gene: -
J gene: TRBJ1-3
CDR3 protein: CASSLVRNTIYF
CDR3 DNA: TGTGCCAGCAGCTTAGTCAGAAACACCATATATTTT

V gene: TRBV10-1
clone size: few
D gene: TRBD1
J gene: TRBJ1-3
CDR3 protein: CASSESRQGISGNTIYF
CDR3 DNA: TGCGCCAGCAGTGAGTCGAGACAGGGTATCTCTGGAAACACCATATATTTT

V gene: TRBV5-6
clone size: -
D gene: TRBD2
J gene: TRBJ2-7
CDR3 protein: CASSLLGGRAYEQYF
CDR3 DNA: TGTGCCAGCAGCTTGTTGGGCGGGAGGGCCTACGAGCAGTACTTC

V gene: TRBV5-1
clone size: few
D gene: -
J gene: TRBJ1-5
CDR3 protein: CASSLSWQDNQPQHF
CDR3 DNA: TGCGCCAGCAGCTTGTCTTGGCAGGATAATCAGCCCCAGCATTTT

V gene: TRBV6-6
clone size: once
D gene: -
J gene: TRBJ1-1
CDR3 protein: CASSPKQAYTEAFF
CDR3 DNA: TGTGCCAGCAGTCCCAAGCAGGCGTACACTGAAGCTTTCTTT

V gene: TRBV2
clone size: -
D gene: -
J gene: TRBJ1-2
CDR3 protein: CASSWTLNYGYTF
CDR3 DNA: TGTGCCAGCAGTTGGACACTGAACTATGGCTACACCTTC

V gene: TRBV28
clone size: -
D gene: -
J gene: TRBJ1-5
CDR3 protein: CASSGSGSNQPQHF
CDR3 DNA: TGTGCCAGCAGTGGGAGTGGTAGCAATCAGCCCCAGCATTTT

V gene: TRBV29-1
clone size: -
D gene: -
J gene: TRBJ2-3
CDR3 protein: CSVRTGDTQYF
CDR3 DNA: TGCAGCGTGCGCACGGGAGATACGCAGTATTTT

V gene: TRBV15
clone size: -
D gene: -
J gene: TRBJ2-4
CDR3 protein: CATSLGYAGNVAKNIQYF
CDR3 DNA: TGTGCCACCAGCCTCGGATATGCGGGGAATGTGGCCAAAAACATTCAGTACTTC

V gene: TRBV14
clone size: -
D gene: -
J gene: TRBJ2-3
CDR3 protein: CASSQSLGQDTQYF
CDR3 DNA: TGTGCCAGCAGCCAATCCCTGGGGCAGGATACGCAGTATTTT

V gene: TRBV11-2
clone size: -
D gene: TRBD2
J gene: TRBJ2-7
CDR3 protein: CASGASGGYEQYF
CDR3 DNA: TGTGCCAGCGGGGCTAGCGGGGGCTACGAGCAGTACTTC

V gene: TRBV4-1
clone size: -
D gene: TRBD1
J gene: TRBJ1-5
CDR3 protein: CASSRQGNQPQHF
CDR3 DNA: TGCGCCAGCAGCCGACAGGGAAATCAGCCCCAGCATTTT

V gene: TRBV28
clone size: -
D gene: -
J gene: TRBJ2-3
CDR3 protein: CASRDSRGTDTQYF
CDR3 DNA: TGTGCCAGCAGGGACAGCCGGGGCACAGATACGCAGTATTTT

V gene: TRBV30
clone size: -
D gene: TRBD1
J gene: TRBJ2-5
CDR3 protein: CAWSGGQAPYQETQYF
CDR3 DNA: TGTGCCTGGAGTGGAGGACAGGCCCCGTACCAAGAGACCCAGTACTTC

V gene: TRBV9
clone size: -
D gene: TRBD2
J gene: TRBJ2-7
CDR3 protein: CASSVSSGTSIHEQYF
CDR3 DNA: TGTGCCAGCAGCGTATCATCCGGGACTAGCATCCACGAGCAGTACTTC

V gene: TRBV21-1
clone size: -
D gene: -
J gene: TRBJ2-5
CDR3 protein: CAKGRETQYF
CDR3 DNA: TGTGCTAAGGGGAGGGAGACCCAGTACTTC

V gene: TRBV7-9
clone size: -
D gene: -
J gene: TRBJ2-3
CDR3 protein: CASSPQPAVTDTQYF
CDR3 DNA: TGTGCCAGCAGCCCACAACCGGCAGTTACAGATACGCAGTATTTT

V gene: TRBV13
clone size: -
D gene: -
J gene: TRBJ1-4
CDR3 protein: CASSQTTNEKLFF
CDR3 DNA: TGTGCCAGCAGCCAAACAACTAATGAAAAACTGTTTTTT

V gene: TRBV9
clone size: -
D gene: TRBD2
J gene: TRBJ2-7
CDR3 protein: CASSVGASGRGVYEQYF
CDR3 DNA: TGTGCCAGCAGCGTAGGGGCTAGCGGGAGGGGGGTTTACGAGCAGTACTTC

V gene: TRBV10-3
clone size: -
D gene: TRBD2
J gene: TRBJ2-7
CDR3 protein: CAISERLAGNSYEQYF
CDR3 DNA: TGTGCCATCAGTGAGCGGCTAGCGGGCAACTCCTACGAGCAGTACTTC

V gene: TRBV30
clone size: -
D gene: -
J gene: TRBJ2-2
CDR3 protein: CAWSATGHGELFF
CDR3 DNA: TGTGCCTGGAGTGCGACAGGTCATGGGGAGCTGTTTTTT

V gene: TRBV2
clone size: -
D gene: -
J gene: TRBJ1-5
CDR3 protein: CASSEQSYSNQPQHF
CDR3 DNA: TGTGCCAGCAGCGAACAGTCCTATAGCAATCAGCCCCAGCATTTT

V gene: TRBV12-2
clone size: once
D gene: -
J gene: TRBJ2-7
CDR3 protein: CASRSFYEQYF
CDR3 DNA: TGTGCAAGTCGCTCCTTCTACGAGCAGTACTTC

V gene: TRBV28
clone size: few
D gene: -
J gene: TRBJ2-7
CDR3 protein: CASSFGTGFGEQYF
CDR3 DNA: TGTGCCAGCAGTTTTGGTACCGGGTTCGGAGAGCAGTACTTC

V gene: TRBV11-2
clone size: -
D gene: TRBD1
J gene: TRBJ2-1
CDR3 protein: CASTKGAAYNEQFF
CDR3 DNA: TGTGCCAGCACTAAGGGGGCAGCCTACAATGAGCAGTTCTTC

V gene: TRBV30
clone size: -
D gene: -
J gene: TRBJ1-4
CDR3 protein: CAWSPPFAGTEKLFF
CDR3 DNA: TGTGCCTGGAGCCCCCCCTTTGCAGGGACTGAAAAACTGTTTTTT

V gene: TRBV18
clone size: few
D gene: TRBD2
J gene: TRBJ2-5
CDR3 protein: CASSPTGTSGSGAQYF
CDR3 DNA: TGTGCCAGCTCACCCACAGGGACTAGCGGGAGCGGGGCCCAGTACTTC